These T cell receptor beta chains were read from a single sample in a study of regulatory T cells in long-lasting Graves disease. One entry per CDR3 protein results from TCRdb running MiXCR on the multiplex PCR reads. The table has approximately 250,000 distinct CDR3 sequences, 15% to 20% seen once. The sequenced sample was peripheral blood mononuclear cells (PBMCs), obtained at new diagnosis, from a patient treated with antithyroid drugs. The origin of the receptors is a female donor with Graves disease. CDR3s include the opening cysteine and the closing phenylalanine or tryptophan. The D gene is left open where the match is weak. Clone size is shown for a subset of rows, as once, few, many or a class of expanded clone.

d_gene: TRBD1; v_gene: TRBV20-1; j_gene: TRBJ1-6; abundance: -; CDR3aa: CSARELAGGNSPLHF; CDR3nt: TGCAGTGCTAGAGAGTTGGCAGGGGGTAATTCACCCCTCCACTTT
d_gene: -; v_gene: TRBV2; j_gene: TRBJ1-1; abundance: -; CDR3aa: CASSETRVVTEAFF; CDR3nt: TGTGCCAGCAGTGAAACTCGGGTAGTCACTGAAGCTTTCTTT
d_gene: -; v_gene: TRBV7-8; j_gene: TRBJ2-7; abundance: many; CDR3aa: CASSSTPADEQYF; CDR3nt: TGTGCCAGCAGCTCGACTCCAGCGGACGAGCAGTACTTC
d_gene: TRBD1; v_gene: TRBV10-1; j_gene: TRBJ2-2; abundance: many; CDR3aa: CASSDAGTGVTGELFF; CDR3nt: TGCGCCAGCAGTGACGCCGGGACAGGGGTCACCGGGGAGCTGTTTTTT
d_gene: -; v_gene: TRBV7-2; j_gene: TRBJ1-3; abundance: -; CDR3aa: CASSLDRVGGNTIYF; CDR3nt: TGTGCCAGCAGCTTAGACAGGGTAGGCGGAAACACCATATATTTT
d_gene: TRBD1; v_gene: TRBV11-3; j_gene: TRBJ2-3; abundance: many; CDR3aa: CASSSDRGKDTQYF; CDR3nt: TGTGCCAGCAGCTCGGACAGGGGCAAAGATACGCAGTATTTT
d_gene: -; v_gene: TRBV6-1; j_gene: TRBJ1-1; abundance: many; CDR3aa: CASSDLGGGEAFF; CDR3nt: TGTGCCAGCAGTGATTTGGGGGGAGGTGAAGCTTTCTTT
d_gene: TRBD2; v_gene: TRBV20-1; j_gene: TRBJ2-3; abundance: many; CDR3aa: CSASTGLAESTDTQYF; CDR3nt: TGCAGTGCTTCTACGGGACTAGCGGAGAGCACAGATACGCAGTATTTT
d_gene: -; v_gene: TRBV2; j_gene: TRBJ1-3; abundance: many; CDR3aa: CASSEDRAGRRYF; CDR3nt: TGTGCCAGCAGTGAAGACCGGGCGGGACGAAGATATTTT
d_gene: -; v_gene: TRBV11-2; j_gene: TRBJ2-2; abundance: -; CDR3aa: CASSPPRDTGELFF; CDR3nt: TGTGCCAGCAGTCCCCCTAGGGACACCGGGGAGCTGTTTTTT
d_gene: -; v_gene: TRBV11-2; j_gene: TRBJ2-1; abundance: once; CDR3aa: CASSWAGTYNEQFF; CDR3nt: TGTGCCAGCAGCTGGGCAGGGACCTACAATGAGCAGTTCTTC
d_gene: TRBD2; v_gene: TRBV7-9; j_gene: TRBJ2-1; abundance: many; CDR3aa: CASSKGLAELWGNEQFF; CDR3nt: TGTGCCAGCAGCAAGGGACTAGCGGAGCTCTGGGGCAATGAGCAGTTCTTC
d_gene: -; v_gene: TRBV19; j_gene: TRBJ2-7; abundance: many; CDR3aa: CASSIDTSDRLGEQYF; CDR3nt: TGTGCCAGTAGTATAGATACCTCAGACAGACTAGGGGAGCAGTACTTC
d_gene: TRBD1; v_gene: TRBV5-4; j_gene: TRBJ1-5; abundance: -; CDR3aa: CASSPSTGGVGNQPQHF; CDR3nt: TGTGCCAGCAGCCCTTCGACAGGGGGCGTCGGCAATCAGCCCCAGCATTTT
d_gene: -; v_gene: TRBV2; j_gene: TRBJ2-5; abundance: many; CDR3aa: CASSGGQEETQYF; CDR3nt: TGTGCCAGCAGTGGGGGGCAGGAAGAGACCCAGTACTTC
d_gene: -; v_gene: TRBV7-2; j_gene: TRBJ2-3; abundance: many; CDR3aa: CASTLGGGRDTQYF; CDR3nt: TGTGCCAGCACATTGGGAGGGGGCAGAGATACGCAGTATTTT
d_gene: -; v_gene: TRBV5-4; j_gene: TRBJ2-3; abundance: few; CDR3aa: CASSEGPGSTDTQYF; CDR3nt: TGTGCCAGCAGCGAAGGGCCGGGGAGCACAGATACGCAGTATTTT